The clone carrying this T cell receptor beta chain was detected many times. What it recognizes is unknown. This specimen comes from a study of Graves' ophthalmopathy and Graves' hyperthyroidism. Study context: Stable hyperthyroidism meant no progression to ophthalmopathy within 18 months of follow-up.

Per germline, CDR1 MNHNS and CDR2 SASEGT. There are 15 residues in the CDR3. Trimming removed 0 bases at V and 2 bases at J, with 10 bases between. Clinicians made diagnoses from clinical symptoms, serum thyroxine, TRAb, thyroid ultrasound and orbital computed tomography. TCR beta CDR3 regions were amplified from RNA transcripts. Second-round multiplex PCR came after a first-round RT-PCR that employed HTBI primers. TCRdb reprocessed the multiplex PCR reads via MiXCR and lists one record per CDR3 protein. This sample has 500,000 to 700,000 distinct CDR3 sequences; about 35% occur once, and the top ten carry approximately 4.1%. Study-level points and caveats: Detected in blood as well were most expanded thyroid clonotypes with frequency above 0.001.

The genes are TRBV6-1 and TRBJ1-2; D gene unclear. The sequencing input was peripheral blood or thyroid tissue (not recorded which). The TCR comes from an adult man with Graves' hyperthyroidism. CDR3 sequence: CASSEAGVSNYGYTF. CDR3 DNA: TGTGCCAGCAGTGAAGCGGGAGTCTCGAACTATGGCTACACCTTC.